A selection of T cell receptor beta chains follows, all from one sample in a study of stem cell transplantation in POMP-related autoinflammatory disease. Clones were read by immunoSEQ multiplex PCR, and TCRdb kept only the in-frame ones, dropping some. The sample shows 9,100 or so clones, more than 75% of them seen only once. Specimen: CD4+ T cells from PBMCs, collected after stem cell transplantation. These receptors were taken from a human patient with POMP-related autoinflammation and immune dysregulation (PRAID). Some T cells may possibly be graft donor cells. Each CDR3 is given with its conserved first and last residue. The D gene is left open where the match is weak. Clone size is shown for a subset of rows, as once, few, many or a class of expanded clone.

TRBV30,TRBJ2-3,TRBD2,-,TGTGCCTGGAGTGTAGCGAGCGGGAGGGGCACAGATACGCAGTATTTT,CAWSVASGRGTDTQYF
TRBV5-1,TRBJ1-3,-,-,TGCGCCAGCAGCCCGGGACACGCTAACTCTGGAAACACCATATATTTT,CASSPGHANSGNTIYF
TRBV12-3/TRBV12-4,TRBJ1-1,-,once,TGTGCCAGCAGTGGTCAGCTGAACACTGAAGCTTTCTTT,CASSGQLNTEAFF
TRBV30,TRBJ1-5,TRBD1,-,TGTGCCTGGAACCGACAGGGCCCAAGAAGGGATCAGCCCCAGCATTTT,CAWNRQGPRRDQPQHF
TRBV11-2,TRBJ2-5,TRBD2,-,TGTGCCAGCAGCTTCCTTGGGGCGGGAGTACGGGAGACCCAGTACTTC,CASSFLGAGVRETQYF
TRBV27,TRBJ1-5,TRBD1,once,TGTGCCAGCTCTCCCCGGGACAGCGCGAATCAGCCCCAGCATTTT,CASSPRDSANQPQHF
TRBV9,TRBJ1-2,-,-,TGTGCCAGCAGCGTAACAGGGCTAGGGGGCTACACCTTC,CASSVTGLGGYTF
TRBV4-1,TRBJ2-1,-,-,TGCGCCAGCAGCCTTTCGGGGACCCCCTCCTACAATGAGCAGTTCTTC,CASSLSGTPSYNEQFF
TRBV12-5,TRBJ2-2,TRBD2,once,TGTGCTAGTGGTCGAGGACTAGCGGCCAACACCGGGGAGCTGTTTTTT,CASGRGLAANTGELFF
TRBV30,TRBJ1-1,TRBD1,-,TGTGCCTGGAGTGTGCGACAGGGCAGCACTGAAGCTTTCTTT,CAWSVRQGSTEAFF
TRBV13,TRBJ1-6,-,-,TGTGCCAGCAGCTTAGGCCAAGCCGGGTCTTCACCCCTCCACTTT,CASSLGQAGSSPLHF
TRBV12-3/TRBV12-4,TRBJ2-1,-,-,TGTGCCAGCAGTTTTGAGGGCAGAGGGGAGCAGTTCTTC,CASSFEGRGEQFF
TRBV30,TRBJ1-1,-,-,TGTGCCGAGACGTGGGGCGACGCTTTCTTT,CAETWGDAFF
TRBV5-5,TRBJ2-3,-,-,TGTGCCAGCAGCTTGGAGCTTAAACGCACAGATACGCAGTATTTT,CASSLELKRTDTQYF
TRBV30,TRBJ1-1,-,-,TGTGCCTGGAGGGCGTCGAACACTGAAGCTTTCTTT,CAWRASNTEAFF
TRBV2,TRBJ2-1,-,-,TGTGCCAGCAGTAAGGGTAGGGGGACCTACAATGAGCAGTTCTTC,CASSKGRGTYNEQFF
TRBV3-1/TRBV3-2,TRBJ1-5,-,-,TGTGCCAGCAGCCAAGGATTTATTGAACAGCCCCAGCATTTT,CASSQGFIEQPQHF
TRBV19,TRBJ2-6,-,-,TGTGCCAGTAGTATACGACTCTCTGGGGCCAACGTCCTGACTTTC,CASSIRLSGANVLTF
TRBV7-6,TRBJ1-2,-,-,TGTGCCAGCAGCCCACTACGGGGGCATTATGGCTACACCTTC,CASSPLRGHYGYTF
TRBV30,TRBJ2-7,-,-,TGTGCCTGGAGTGTCCCCCCACGGGCCTCCGAGCAGTACTTC,CAWSVPPRASEQYF
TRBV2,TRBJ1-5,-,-,TGTGCCAGCAGTGAAGAGGCCAAGGAGCCCCAGCATTTT,CASSEEAKEPQHF
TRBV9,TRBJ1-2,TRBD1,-,TGTGCCAGCAGCGACAGGGGGCATGGCTACACCTTC,CASSDRGHGYTF
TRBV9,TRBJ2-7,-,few,TGTGCCAGCAGCGTTTTTTCGGCAGACCGTAGTCCGCAGTACTTC,CASSVFSADRSPQYF
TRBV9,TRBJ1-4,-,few,TGTGCCAGCAGCTTCCCTACGTGGACTGAAAAACTGTTTTTT,CASSFPTWTEKLFF
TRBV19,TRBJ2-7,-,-,TGTGCCAGTAGTATCGGTTCAGGGTCAACCTACGAGCAGTACTTC,CASSIGSGSTYEQYF
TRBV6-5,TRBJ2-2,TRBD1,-,TGTGCCAGTGTGTCCGGGACAGCGAACACCGGGGAGCTGTTTTTT,CASVSGTANTGELFF
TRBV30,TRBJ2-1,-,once,TGTGCCTGGTCGGGATTCGTGAGCTTGCAGTTCTTC,CAWSGFVSLQFF
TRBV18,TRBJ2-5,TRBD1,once,TGTGCCAGCTCGGGACAGCTTTATACCCAGTACTTC,CASSGQLYTQYF
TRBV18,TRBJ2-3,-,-,TGTGCCAGCTCACCACCGAGCGCAGATACGCAGTATTTT,CASSPPSADTQYF